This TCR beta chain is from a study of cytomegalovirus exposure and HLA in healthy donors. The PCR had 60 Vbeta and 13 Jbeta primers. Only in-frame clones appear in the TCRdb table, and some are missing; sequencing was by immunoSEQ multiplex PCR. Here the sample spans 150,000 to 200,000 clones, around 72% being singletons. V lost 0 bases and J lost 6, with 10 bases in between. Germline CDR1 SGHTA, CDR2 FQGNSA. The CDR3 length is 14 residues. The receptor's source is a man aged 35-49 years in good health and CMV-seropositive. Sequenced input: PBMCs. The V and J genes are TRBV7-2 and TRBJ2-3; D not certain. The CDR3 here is CASSLASGPDTQYF. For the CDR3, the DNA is TGTGCCAGCAGCTTAGCGTCAGGTCCCGATACGCAGTATTTT.